These T cell receptor beta chains were read from a single sample in a study of T cells after yellow fever vaccination. TCRdb itself ran the 5' RACE reads through MiXCR, one entry per CDR3 protein. Of roughly 250,000 distinct CDR3 sequences listed, approximately 13% are singletons. The specimen was CD4+ T cells sorted from PBMCs, collected 45 days after the yellow fever booster vaccination. The source is a man aged 30-40 years who received the YFV17D yellow fever vaccine. The CDR3 runs from the conserved cysteine through the conserved F or W. The D gene is left open where the match is weak. Clone size is shown for a subset of rows, as once, few, many or a class of expanded clone.

J gene: TRBJ1-1
clone size: few
V gene: TRBV6-1
D gene: NA
CDR3 DNA: TGTGCCAGCAGTCAGCAACTTGGGATGAACACTGAAGCTTTCTTT
CDR3 protein: CASSQQLGMNTEAFF

J gene: TRBJ2-5
clone size: few
V gene: TRBV7-9
D gene: NA
CDR3 DNA: TGTGCCAGCAGCAACAACCGACAGGTCCAAGAGACCCAGTACTTC
CDR3 protein: CASSNNRQVQETQYF

J gene: TRBJ2-1
clone size: NA
V gene: TRBV27
D gene: NA
CDR3 DNA: TGTGCCAGCAGGGGGGACTACAATGAGCAGTTCTTC
CDR3 protein: CASRGDYNEQFF

J gene: TRBJ2-7
clone size: NA
V gene: TRBV5-1
D gene: NA
CDR3 DNA: TGCGCCAGCAGCTTGTTCCCCTACGAGCAGTACTTC
CDR3 protein: CASSLFPYEQYF

J gene: TRBJ2-7
clone size: few
V gene: TRBV25-1
D gene: TRBD2
CDR3 DNA: TGTGCCAGCATTACTAGCGGGAACGAGCAGTACTTC
CDR3 protein: CASITSGNEQYF

J gene: TRBJ1-2
clone size: NA
V gene: TRBV10-3
D gene: NA
CDR3 DNA: TGTGCCATCAGTGTCGGTGGAATTGGCGGCTACACCTTC
CDR3 protein: CAISVGGIGGYTF

J gene: TRBJ1-5
clone size: few
V gene: TRBV27
D gene: TRBD1
CDR3 DNA: TGTGCCAGCAGAAAGACAGGGGGCAGTCAGCCCCAGCATTTT
CDR3 protein: CASRKTGGSQPQHF

J gene: TRBJ2-7
clone size: NA
V gene: TRBV30
D gene: NA
CDR3 DNA: TGTGCCTGGAGTGTATCCAGGGCCGCGGACGAGCAGTACTTC
CDR3 protein: CAWSVSRAADEQYF

J gene: TRBJ1-6
clone size: many
V gene: TRBV20-1
D gene: NA
CDR3 DNA: TGCAGTGCCGTGGGCGGGAAGGGCTCCTATAATTCACCCCTCCACTTT
CDR3 protein: CSAVGGKGSYNSPLHF

J gene: TRBJ2-2
clone size: few
V gene: TRBV3-1
D gene: TRBD1
CDR3 DNA: TGTGCCAGCAGCCAGGACAGGGTTCTTACCGGGGAGCTGTTTTTT
CDR3 protein: CASSQDRVLTGELFF

J gene: TRBJ2-1
clone size: few
V gene: TRBV5-6
D gene: NA
CDR3 DNA: TGTGCCAGCAGCTTGCGCCTAGCCCCGGGGAATGAGCAGTTCTTC
CDR3 protein: CASSLRLAPGNEQFF

J gene: TRBJ2-1
clone size: NA
V gene: TRBV10-3
D gene: TRBD2
CDR3 DNA: TGTGCCATCAGCCGGGGGGAACTAGCTGGGATTGAGCAGTTCTTC
CDR3 protein: CAISRGELAGIEQFF

J gene: TRBJ2-2
clone size: NA
V gene: TRBV25-1
D gene: TRBD2
CDR3 DNA: TGTGCCAGCCGGAGGAGCGGGGACACCGGGGAGCTGTTTTTT
CDR3 protein: CASRRSGDTGELFF

J gene: TRBJ2-5
clone size: NA
V gene: TRBV12-3/TRBV12-4
D gene: NA
CDR3 DNA: TGTGCCAGCGGGACCGCGGTCCTCCAGTACTTC
CDR3 protein: CASGTAVLQYF

J gene: TRBJ2-7
clone size: NA
V gene: TRBV20-1
D gene: TRBD2
CDR3 DNA: TGCAGTGCTAGGGCCGGGACTACCTACGAGCAGTACTTC
CDR3 protein: CSARAGTTYEQYF

J gene: TRBJ1-1
clone size: NA
V gene: TRBV27
D gene: NA
CDR3 DNA: TGTGCCAGCAGTTTATTGTACCCGGCCGATGAAGCTTTCTTT
CDR3 protein: CASSLLYPADEAFF

J gene: TRBJ2-7
clone size: NA
V gene: TRBV6-5
D gene: TRBD1
CDR3 DNA: TGTGCCAGCAGTTACGCCCAGGGACAGACCTACGAGCAGTACTTC
CDR3 protein: CASSYAQGQTYEQYF

J gene: TRBJ2-3
clone size: many
V gene: TRBV4-3
D gene: NA
CDR3 DNA: TGCGCCAGCAGCCAAGGAGGAGGGAGTCGTTCAGATACGCAGTATTTT
CDR3 protein: CASSQGGGSRSDTQYF

J gene: TRBJ1-1
clone size: few
V gene: TRBV20-1
D gene: NA
CDR3 DNA: TGCAGTGCTAGGGGCCAGATAAACACTGAAGCTTTCTTT
CDR3 protein: CSARGQINTEAFF

J gene: TRBJ2-4
clone size: NA
V gene: TRBV20-1
D gene: TRBD2
CDR3 DNA: TGCAGTGCTAGAGCACTAGCGGGAGGGAGGGACATTCAGTACTTC
CDR3 protein: CSARALAGGRDIQYF

J gene: TRBJ2-1
clone size: few
V gene: TRBV4-2
D gene: NA
CDR3 DNA: TGTGCCAGCAGCCAGGCCCGGGCTTATGAGCAGTTCTTC
CDR3 protein: CASSQARAYEQFF

J gene: TRBJ2-2
clone size: few
V gene: TRBV9
D gene: NA
CDR3 DNA: TGTGCCAGCAGCGTAGAAAACACCGGGGAGCTGTTTTTT
CDR3 protein: CASSVENTGELFF

J gene: TRBJ2-3
clone size: NA
V gene: TRBV11-3
D gene: NA
CDR3 DNA: TGTGCCAGCAGCCGCAATCCCCCAGGGCTAGGGGGAGATACGCAGTATTTT
CDR3 protein: CASSRNPPGLGGDTQYF

J gene: TRBJ2-1
clone size: NA
V gene: TRBV20-1
D gene: TRBD2
CDR3 DNA: TGCAGTGCTGGGGGGGGTACTAGCGGGAACTACAATGAGCAGTTCTTC
CDR3 protein: CSAGGGTSGNYNEQFF

J gene: TRBJ2-1
clone size: many
V gene: TRBV7-2
D gene: NA
CDR3 DNA: TGTGCCAGCAGCCGCACCCGGAATGAGCAGTTCTTC
CDR3 protein: CASSRTRNEQFF